The T cell receptor (beta chain) under discussion was sequenced for a study of cytomegalovirus exposure and HLA in healthy donors. Overall study findings and caveats: The authors assumed roughly uniform sequencing depth across donors for presence/absence analyses.

The CDR3 totals 12 residues. From germline, CDR1 is KGHSH and CDR2 LQKENI. Trimming shortened V by 5 bases and J by 3 bases, and 7 bases separated the two germline ends. 60 Vbeta and 13 Jbeta primers were used in PCR. Method: immunoSEQ multiplex PCR; TCRdb's copy keeps in-frame clones and lacks some. The table includes roughly 200,000 clones, about two thirds detected once. Worth noting for this clone: The antigen is not known.

The specimen was PBMCs. This receptor was obtained from a man in his forties in good health and CMV-seropositive. The chain recombines TRBV18 with TRBJ1-2; no clear D gene. The CDR3 nucleotides read TGTGCCAGCTCAGGGAGTGACTATGGCTACACCTTC. Its translation is CASSGSDYGYTF.